This TCR beta chain was sequenced for a study of post-analysis software for immune sequencing data (dated by TCRdb to between 2014 and 2017). Turning to the overall study: The recorded disease courses included relapsing-remitting, secondary progressive and progressive-relapsing multiple sclerosis, and some patients had no subtype annotation. The patient repertoires were set against about eleven previously published healthy control repertoires from donors whose ages ranged from roughly 6 to 27 years. A subset of samples was prepared in parallel using single-end sample barcoding, then pooled and co-amplified after Illumina adapter ligation. The full study reports these points: The multiple sclerosis patient group was slightly younger than the control group. Strong co-clustering of samples prepared in the same batch was shown by direct clustering with F measure, prompting a batch-effect correction. Normalized Chao1 diversity was significantly lower in multiple sclerosis patients than controls, suggesting substantial peripheral T-cell clonal expansion. Significantly higher frequencies in patients than in controls were found for about five TRBV segments, including TRBV5-6, TRBV5-1 and TRBV20-1.

The CDR3 runs 18 amino acids, cysteine and phenylalanine included. Of all the DNA, just the CDR3 is kept, 54 bases in frame from base 1. For this chain, trimming is 1 base at the V end and 8 bases at the J end, and the number of junction bases without a gene match is 10. Turning to this clonotype: It has no known antigen specificity. Per-base quality was not reported, and no clone a single base away is much larger than it.

To demonstrate the VDJtools post-analysis software, TCR beta repertoires were profiled from the peripheral blood of 13 young patients with multiple sclerosis. Multiple sclerosis patients were children and adolescents aged about 6 to 16 years. The library was obtained by PCR. Sequencing took place on an Illumina HiSeq 2500. Unique molecular identifiers were incorporated into TCR beta cDNA libraries to reduce PCR and sequencing biases. Per 1 to 10 million input T cells, roughly 0.5 million cDNA molecules were obtained, such that each molecule approximated one T cell. Patient libraries were prepared and sequenced with the same protocol used for the earlier healthy control dataset. Within a given batch, samples were prepared together, multiplexed and sequenced on the same HiSeq lane. From the authors' description of their analysis: Raw barcoded reads were processed with MIGEC, discarding single-read molecular identifier groups before consensus assembly and CDR3 extraction. Clonotype tables were post-analysed with VDJtools, and diversity was normalized by down-sampling all datasets to the smallest sample size. In repertoire overlap clustering, CDR3 amino acid sequences, but not nucleotide sequences, were matched to correct batch-related cross-sample contamination. The public reads were reprocessed in TCRdb via fastp at Q25 and MiXCR, keeping in-frame beta chains. Each entry is one CDR3 protein sequence, shown with its most common DNA and genes. The V and J calls and clone size come from TCRdb's table, not from the authors' own analysis. This sample comprises hundreds of thousands of distinct CDR3 sequences, 55% to 60% of them detected only once. Of the sample, around 11% is held by the ten largest clones.

The source material was blood. The receptor was derived from a girl aged 2-10 years with multiple sclerosis. This chain joins TRBV12-3 or TRBV12-4 to TRBJ2-1; TRBD2 agrees with 14 junctional bases. The sequence in DNA is TGTGCCAGCAGTTTAGGTAGTAGGACTAGCGGGAGGAGGGATGAGCAGTTCTTC. The encoded protein is CASSLGSRTSGRRDEQFF.